Listed below are T cell receptor beta chains from one sample, sequenced in a study of memory CD4+ T cells and cytomegalovirus serostatus. Here immunoSEQ multiplex PCR was the method, and the copy in TCRdb shows in-frame clones only, minus some. Of around 53,000 clones listed, around 83% are singletons. Sequencing used memory CD4+ T cells from blood. All receptors come from an adult in good health and CMV-seropositive. Each CDR3 is given with its conserved first and last residue. The order of the fields is clone size, D gene, V gene, J gene, CDR3 protein, CDR3 DNA. D genes are given only for firm matches. Where a row states a size, it is once, few, many or the class of an expanded clone; other rows omit it.

NA	TRBD2	TRBV10-3	TRBJ2-7	CAISGGGSYEQYF	TGTGCCATTAGCGGGGGGGGATCCTACGAGCAGTACTTC
NA	TRBD2	TRBV7-2	TRBJ2-1	CASRLLAGGSNEQFF	TGTGCCAGCAGATTACTAGCGGGGGGGTCTAATGAGCAGTTCTTC
NA	NA	TRBV5-1	TRBJ2-1	CASSFGNSYNEQFF	TGCGCCAGCAGCTTTGGGAATTCATACAATGAGCAGTTCTTC
NA	NA	TRBV15	TRBJ1-1	CATSRDLLRSGQGSEAFF	TGTGCCACCAGCAGAGATTTGCTCCGCTCAGGCCAAGGCTCTGAAGCTTTCTTT
NA	TRBD2	TRBV10-3	TRBJ2-1	CATMGGGAWKEQFF	TGTGCCACTATGGGCGGGGGGGCATGGAAGGAGCAGTTCTTC
NA	TRBD1	TRBV27	TRBJ1-1	CASSRPGQMNTEAFF	TGTGCCAGCAGTCGTCCGGGACAGATGAACACTGAAGCTTTCTTT
NA	TRBD1	TRBV7-9	TRBJ1-6	CASSWGQGARSPLHF	TGTGCCAGCAGTTGGGGACAGGGGGCAAGGTCACCCCTCCACTTT
NA	NA	TRBV5-1	TRBJ1-1	CASSIARNTEAFF	TGCGCCAGCAGCATAGCAAGGAACACTGAAGCTTTCTTT
NA	NA	TRBV27	TRBJ1-1	CASSSPTSGGTEAFF	TGTGCCAGCAGTTCACCGACATCGGGGGGGACTGAAGCTTTCTTT
NA	NA	TRBV28	TRBJ1-5	CASRRSQQGQPQHF	TGTGCCAGCAGGCGATCACAACAGGGTCAGCCCCAGCATTTT
once	TRBD2	TRBV28	TRBJ2-7	CASRGGGRGGWYEQYF	TGTGCCAGCAGAGGGGGAGGGCGGGGGGGTTGGTACGAGCAGTACTTC
NA	NA	TRBV19	TRBJ1-5	CASTSGRTAGQPQHF	TGTGCCAGTACATCGGGACGGACGGCGGGTCAGCCCCAGCATTTT
few	NA	TRBV29-1	TRBJ2-1	CSVESRYNEQFF	TGCAGCGTTGAAAGCAGATACAATGAGCAGTTCTTC
NA	NA	TRBV6-1	TRBJ2-2	CASGKYTGELFF	TGTGCCAGCGGGAAGTACACCGGGGAGCTGTTTTTT
NA	NA	TRBV27	TRBJ1-4	CASSLQGWNEKLFF	TGTGCCAGCAGTCTACAGGGTTGGAATGAAAAACTGTTTTTT
NA	NA	TRBV6-5	TRBJ2-4	CASGPLGETKNIQYF	TGTGCCAGCGGCCCGCTGGGGGAGACCAAAAACATTCAGTACTTC
NA	NA	TRBV28	TRBJ2-7	CASSLWSAGSHEQYF	TGTGCCAGCAGTTTATGGTCAGCGGGTTCTCACGAGCAGTACTTC
few	NA	TRBV15	TRBJ1-1	CATSPRILLNTEAFF	TGTGCCACCAGCCCAAGAATTCTATTGAACACTGAAGCTTTCTTT
NA	TRBD2	TRBV7-9	TRBJ2-3	CASSHGLAGGNTDTQYF	TGTGCCAGCAGCCATGGACTAGCGGGGGGAAACACAGATACGCAGTATTTT
NA	NA	TRBV2	TRBJ2-7	CASSLARPPYEQYF	TGTGCCAGCAGCTTAGCTAGACCACCCTACGAGCAGTACTTC
NA	NA	TRBV15	TRBJ2-5	CATSSGMETQYF	TGTGCCACCAGCTCAGGGATGGAGACCCAGTACTTC
NA	TRBD2	TRBV30	TRBJ2-7	CAWRAGLAGGEQYF	TGTGCCTGGAGGGCGGGACTAGCGGGAGGTGAGCAGTACTTC
NA	NA	TRBV4-2	TRBJ1-4	CASSLKGTNEKLFF	TGTGCCAGCAGCCTGAAAGGGACTAATGAAAAACTGTTTTTT
NA	NA	TRBV28	TRBJ1-1	CASSPRGGRNTEAFF	TGTGCCAGCAGCCCCCGTGGGGGGCGTAACACTGAAGCTTTCTTT
NA	TRBD2	TRBV5-5	TRBJ2-3	CASSAGLAGYTDTQYF	TGTGCCAGCAGCGCCGGACTAGCGGGTTACACAGATACGCAGTATTTT
NA	NA	TRBV7-9	TRBJ2-6	CASSLMGSGANVLTF	TGTGCCAGCAGCTTAATGGGATCTGGGGCCAACGTCCTGACTTTC
NA	TRBD1	TRBV28	TRBJ2-7	CASRGDRGQAYEQYF	TGTGCCAGCAGGGGCGATAGGGGACAGGCCTACGAGCAGTACTTC
NA	NA	TRBV2	TRBJ1-6	CASSEATAALHF	TGTGCCAGCAGTGAAGCGACGGCGGCACTCCACTTT
medium-sized	NA	TRBV27	TRBJ1-6	CASSTPGGYNSPLHF	TGTGCCAGCAGTACCCCGGGAGGCTATAATTCACCCCTCCACTTT
NA	NA	TRBV11-2	TRBJ2-4	CASSRPGARTKNIQYF	TGTGCCAGCAGCCGCCCCGGAGCGAGGACCAAAAACATTCAGTACTTC
NA	TRBD2	TRBV7-9	TRBJ2-7	CASTLTSGGAYEQYF	TGTGCCAGCACCCTTACTAGCGGGGGGGCCTACGAGCAGTACTTC
NA	NA	TRBV7-3	TRBJ2-2	CASSPRILGGNTGELFF	TGTGCCAGCAGCCCCCGAATCCTCGGGGGAAACACCGGGGAGCTGTTTTTT
few	NA	TRBV15	TRBJ2-7	CATSRDIQGVNEQYF	TGTGCCACCAGCAGAGACATACAGGGTGTCAACGAGCAGTACTTC
NA	NA	TRBV5-1	TRBJ1-1	CASSYLGGMTEAFF	TGCGCCAGCAGCTACCTAGGGGGGATGACTGAAGCTTTCTTT
once	NA	TRBV7-2	TRBJ1-1	CASSEQVQGVTEAFF	TGTGCCAGCAGCGAACAAGTACAGGGCGTCACTGAAGCTTTCTTT
NA	TRBD1	TRBV27	TRBJ1-1	CASSFPGQGDTEAFF	TGTGCCAGCAGTTTCCCGGGACAGGGGGACACTGAAGCTTTCTTT
once	NA	TRBV5-4	TRBJ2-5	CASSRGQKETQYF	TGTGCCAGCAGCCGGGGGCAGAAAGAGACCCAGTACTTC
NA	TRBD1	TRBV5-4	TRBJ1-6	CASSSQGARNSPLHF	TGTGCCAGCAGCTCACAGGGGGCTCGAAATTCACCCCTCCACTTT
NA	TRBD2	TRBV7-2	TRBJ2-7	CASSSWTSGPYEQYF	TGTGCCAGCAGCTCGTGGACTAGCGGACCCTACGAGCAGTACTTC
NA	TRBD1	TRBV30	TRBJ1-2	CAWSVLWTGKGYGYTF	TGTGCCTGGAGTGTACTCTGGACAGGGAAAGGCTATGGCTACACCTTC
once	TRBD1	TRBV7-2	TRBJ2-2	CASSLNTGGTGELFF	TGTGCCAGCAGCTTAAACACAGGGGGAACCGGGGAGCTGTTTTTT
NA	TRBD2	TRBV9	TRBJ2-7	CASSAGAGTSVYEQYF	TGTGCCAGCAGCGCCGGGGCCGGGACTAGCGTCTACGAGCAGTACTTC
few	NA	TRBV7-9	TRBJ2-3	CASSLARSTALYTDTQYF	TGTGCCAGCAGCTTAGCTAGGTCAACAGCCCTCTACACAGATACGCAGTATTTT
NA	NA	TRBV18	TRBJ1-2	CASSVGERYGYTF	TGTGCCAGCTCAGTTGGGGAGAGATATGGCTACACCTTC
few	TRBD1	TRBV5-4	TRBJ2-7	CASSRPGQAYEQYF	TGTGCCAGCAGCAGGCCGGGACAGGCCTACGAGCAGTACTTC
NA	NA	TRBV10-1	TRBJ1-1	CASSVSTGATEAFF	TGCGCCAGCAGTGTGTCCACAGGCGCCACTGAAGCTTTCTTT